The source of this T cell receptor beta chain is a study of blood T cell repertoires in COVID-19. Study-level information: COVID-19 samples, acute and convalescent, were from the United States, Italy and Spain.

Using immunoSEQ multiplex PCR, the repertoire was profiled, and TCRdb retains in-frame clones only, with some absent. The data contain approximately 260,000 clones, about 80% of them singletons. This clone occurred a few times. The CDR3 contains 15 residues. V lost 0 bases to trimming and J lost 5 bases, with 12 bases between them. CDR1 SGHDT and CDR2 YYEEEE come from the germline V gene. The sample was peripheral blood. The source is an elderly woman with active or convalescent COVID-19. This chain links TRBV5-6 with TRBJ1-5; no reliable D call. CDR3 sequence reads: CASSLAGRGDQPQHF. CDR3 bases: TGTGCCAGCAGCTTGGCTGGTCGGGGAGATCAGCCCCAGCATTTT.